This T cell receptor beta chain was found in a study of blood T cell repertoires in COVID-19. This CDR3 region has 12 residues. Trimming cost V 2 bases and J 4 bases, with 8 bases left between them. The V gene's germline CDR1 is GTSNPN and CDR2 SVGIG (reference sequence). Repertoires were generated with immunoSEQ multiplex PCR, while TCRdb's copy carries only in-frame clones and drops some. The table includes approximately 260,000 clones, roughly 84% detected once. This sequence originates from a woman in her thirties or forties who had recovered from COVID-19. The genes are TRBV30 and TRBJ1-2; D uncertain. The sample taken for sequencing was peripheral blood. CDR3 coding DNA: TGTGCCTGGAGTCCCCAAATCTATGGCTACACCTTC. The encoded protein is CAWSPQIYGYTF.